The T cell receptor beta chain described here comes from a study of CD8 T cells in Susac syndrome. cDNA came from around 0.5 to 1 ug RNA primed by random hexamers. The immunoSEQ assay covered 54 Vbeta and 13 Jbeta segments for CDR3. Via MiXCR, TCRdb re-called the immunoSEQ multiplex PCR reads, giving one row per CDR3 protein. The sample has some 130,000 distinct CDR3 sequences; around 90% are singletons. CD8+ and CD4+ T cells taken from blood had their TCR beta sequenced. The multiple sclerosis controls were treatment-naive patients, and their relapsing-remitting disease was stable or active. A note on this clonotype: Its antigen is unidentified.

General study results and limits: The authors acknowledged that the study's TCR sequencing and HLA analysis involved relatively few individuals.

Unmatched junction bases numbered 9, after V lost 5 bases and J lost 8 bases. Germline values: CDR1 SQVTM, CDR2 ANQGSEA. This CDR3 is 13 amino acids long. V and J are TRBV29-1 and TRBJ1-2, with 9 bases that match TRBD1. The clonotype originates from a human donor with multiple sclerosis. Source material: CD8+ T cells from PBMCs. CDR3 nucleotide sequence: TGCAGCGTTAGATCGGGACAGGGATGGGGCTACACCTTC. Its protein is CSVRSGQGWGYTF. The full variable domain, with the rest looked up from reference TRBV29-1 and TRBJ1-2, is SAVISQKPSRDICQRGTSLTIQCQVDSQVTMMFWYRQQPGQSLTLIATANQGSEATYESGFVIDKFPISRPNLTFSTLTVSNMSPEDSSIYLCSVRSGQGWGYTFGSGTRLTVV.